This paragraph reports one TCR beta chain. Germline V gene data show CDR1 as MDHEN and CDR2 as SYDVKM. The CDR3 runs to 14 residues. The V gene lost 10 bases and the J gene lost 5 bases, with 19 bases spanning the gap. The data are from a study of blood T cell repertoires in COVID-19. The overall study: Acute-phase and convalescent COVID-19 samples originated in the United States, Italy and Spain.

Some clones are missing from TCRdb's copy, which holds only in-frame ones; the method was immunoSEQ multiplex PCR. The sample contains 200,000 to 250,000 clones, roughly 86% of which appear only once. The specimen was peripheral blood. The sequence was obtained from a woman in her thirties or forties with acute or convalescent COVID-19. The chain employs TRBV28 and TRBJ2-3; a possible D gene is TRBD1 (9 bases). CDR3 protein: CATSQGAGGDTQYF. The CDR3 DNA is TGTGCCACCTCACAGGGGGCGGGGGGAGATACGCAGTATTTT.